This TCR beta chain derives from a study of metastatic and nonmetastatic thyroid tumors. Whole-study context: Blood and tumor or nodule tissue repertoires from malignant and benign thyroid patients were compared. General study results and limits: The reported finding was significantly higher TCR beta diversity in malignant thyroid tumors relative to benign nodules, in blood and tumor.

This clone was seen a handful of times. Its antigen is not known. The CDR3 contains 17 residues. J lost 2 bases, V lost 6 bases, and 8 bases had no gene match. Each patient went into thyroid surgery without having received any treatment. The authors' processing: Clinicopathological groups of papillary thyroid cancer showed CDR3 differences that were used to build a distant-metastasis classifier. TCRdb reassembled clones from the PCR reads with MiXCR. It is TCRdb's table, rather than the study itself, that gives the V and J calls and clone size. The sample holds around 15,000 clones, approximately 23% seen once.

The sequencing input was tumor tissue. This chain uses TRBV12-3 or TRBV12-4 with TRBJ2-5; 14 bases are shared with TRBD2. This clonotype was obtained from a female donor with papillary thyroid cancer or a benign thyroid nodule (not recorded which). Some clones in this sample may be carry-over from other donors' samples. Here the CDR3 reads CASREGLAGVGQETQYF. CDR3 bases: TGTGCCAGCAGGGAGGGACTAGCGGGGGTCGGGCAAGAGACCCAGTACTTC.